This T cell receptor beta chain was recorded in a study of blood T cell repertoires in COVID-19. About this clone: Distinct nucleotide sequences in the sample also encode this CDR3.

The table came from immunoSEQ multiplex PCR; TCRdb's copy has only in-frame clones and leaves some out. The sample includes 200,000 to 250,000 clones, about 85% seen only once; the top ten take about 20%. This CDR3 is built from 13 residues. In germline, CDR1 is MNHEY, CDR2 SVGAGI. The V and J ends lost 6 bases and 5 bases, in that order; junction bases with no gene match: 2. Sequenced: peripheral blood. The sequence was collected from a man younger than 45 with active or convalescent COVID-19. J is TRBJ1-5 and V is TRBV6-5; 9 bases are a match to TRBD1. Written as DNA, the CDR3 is TGTGCCAGCAGCAGGGACAGGGATCAGCCCCAGCATTTT. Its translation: CASSRDRDQPQHF.